Below are 29 T cell receptor beta chains sequenced from a single sample in a study of chemoradiotherapy in HPV16-positive cancers. Sequencing used immunoSEQ multiplex PCR; TCRdb keeps in-frame clones, though not all of them. In the table there are 5,000 to 6,000 clones, approximately 90% of which are singletons. The source material was blood, sampled from a patient who underwent chemoradiotherapy. All receptors come from a human donor with HPV-associated anogenital cancer.

The sample holds one count of this clone. This chain uses TRBV19 with TRBJ2-1; D may be TRBD1 or TRBD2 (5 bases each). CDR1 is LNHDA and CDR2 is SQIVND in the germline V gene (reference sequence). Trimming left V 6 bases short and J 9 bases short, with 12 bases between. This CDR3 region has 12 residues. CDR3 coding DNA: TGTGCCAGTAGAGACCCAGGGAGTGAGCAGTTCTTC. It encodes CASRDPGSEQFF. Filled out from reference TRBV19 and TRBJ2-1, the complete variable domain reads DGGITQSPKYLFRKEGQNVTLSCEQNLNHDAMYWYRQDPGQGLRLIYYSQIVNDFQKGDIAEGYSVSREKKESFPLTVTSAQKNPTAFYLCASRDPGSEQFFGPGTRLTVL.

This chain joins TRBV7-9 and TRBJ2-1; possible D gene TRBD2, 5 bases. Trimming removed 2 bases from V and 8 bases from J, with 19 bases in between. Germline assignment: CDR1 SEHNR and CDR2 FQNEAQ (reference sequence). The CDR3 is 16 residues long. CDR3 sequence (DNA): TGTGCCAGCAGCTTATTGGAGGTTTTCAATTTGGATGAGCAGTTCTTC. Protein product: CASSLLEVFNLDEQFF. Supplemented by reference TRBV7-9 and TRBJ2-1, the full variable domain reads DTGVSQNPRHKITKRGQNVTFRCDPISEHNRLYWYRQTLGQGPEFLTYFQNEAQLEKSRLLSDRFSAERPKGSFSTLEIQRTEQGDSAMYLCASSLLEVFNLDEQFFGPGTRLTVL.

CDR3: CASMGGQTQYF. For the CDR3, the DNA is TGCGCCAGCATGGGGGGCCAGACCCAGTACTTC. This chain uses TRBV4-1 with TRBJ2-5; TRBD1 or TRBD2 may be the D gene (6 bases each). The CDR3 covers 11 residues. V was trimmed by 7 bases and J by 6 bases, leaving 9 bases between them. Looked up from germline, CDR1 is MGHRA and CDR2 is YSYEKL.

The rearrangement uses TRBV4-1 and TRBJ1-5; 8 bases fit TRBD1. Trimming removed 1 base from V and 5 bases from J; junction bases left unmatched: 4. Germline V gives CDR1 MGHRA, CDR2 YSYEKL. This CDR3 has 15 amino acids. CDR3 nucleotide sequence: TGCGCCAGCAGCCAAGGGACAGGGATGGATCAGCCCCAGCATTTT. The encoded protein is CASSQGTGMDQPQHF.

The chain has TRBV7-2 and TRBJ2-7; D is undetermined. The CDR3 length is 12 residues. V shed 0 bases and J shed 8 bases, with 8 bases lying between them. Germline V gene sequence: CDR1 SGHTA, CDR2 FQGNSA. As DNA, the CDR3 is TGTGCCAGCAGCTTAGCGCTTTACCAGCAGTACTTC. Residues: CASSLALYQQYF.

The rearrangement joins TRBV19 to TRBJ2-7; 8 bases fit TRBD1. The CDR3 runs to 15 residues. Germline trimming cut 6 bases from V and 4 bases from J; bases unmatched to any gene: 11. From germline, CDR1 is LNHDA and CDR2 SQIVND (reference sequence). The CDR3 region is CASRVSGTGLYEQYF. CDR3 in DNA: TGTGCCAGTAGAGTATCCGGGACAGGCCTTTACGAGCAGTACTTC. The whole variable domain, remainder taken from reference TRBV19 and TRBJ2-7, is DGGITQSPKYLFRKEGQNVTLSCEQNLNHDAMYWYRQDPGQGLRLIYYSQIVNDFQKGDIAEGYSVSREKKESFPLTVTSAQKNPTAFYLCASRVSGTGLYEQYFGPGTRLTVT.

The chain joins TRBV7-3 to TRBJ2-3; the match to TRBD2 covers 9 bases. Trimming took 6 bases from V and 5 from J; bases not matched to a gene: 12. Germline V gene sequence: CDR1 SGHTA, CDR2 FQGTGA. The CDR3 has 16 amino acids. The DNA of the CDR3 is TGTGCCAGCAGTTTTCGAGCGGGGGGCTCAATAGATACGCAGTATTTT. Amino acids: CASSFRAGGSIDTQYF. Drawing the rest from reference TRBV7-3 and TRBJ2-3, the complete variable domain is GAGVSQTPSNKVTEKGKYVELRCDPISGHTALYWYRQSLGQGPEFLIYFQGTGAADDSGLPNDRFFAVRPEGSVSTLKIQRTERGDSAVYLCASSFRAGGSIDTQYFGPGTRLTVL.

The genes are TRBV18 and TRBJ1-2; 8 bases fit TRBD1. The germline CDR1 and CDR2 sequences are KGHSH and LQKENI. Trimming cost V 6 bases and J 1 base; bases outside gene matches: 10. This CDR3 contains 16 residues. The CDR3 nucleotides read TGTGCCAGCTCTCGATCGACAGGGGACCTTAACTATGGCTACACCTTC. Its translation is CASSRSTGDLNYGYTF.

This CDR3 reads CASSLAGIKNIQYF. CDR3 DNA sequence: TGTGCCAGCAGCTTAGCAGGGATCAAAAACATTCAGTACTTC. The V gene is TRBV7-2, the J gene TRBJ2-4; no definite D call. This CDR3 region has 14 residues. Trimming pared 0 bases from V and 3 bases from J, leaving 6 bases between. Germline-derived CDR1 and CDR2 are SGHTA and FQGNSA.

The chain couples TRBV7-7 to TRBJ2-1; TRBD1 aligns across 8 bases. The CDR3 has 15 residues. Losses at the gene ends were 5 bases for V and 7 bases for J; bases not matched to a gene: 10. Germline loops: CDR1 SSHAT, CDR2 FNYEAQ (reference sequence). Written as DNA, the CDR3 is TGTGCCAGCAGCCCTGGGACAGGCCAGGCTAATGAGCAGTTCTTC. This encodes CASSPGTGQANEQFF.

The chain joins TRBV7-2 to TRBJ1-4; D not resolved. V was cut by 1 base and J by 6 bases, with 6 bases left in between. This CDR3 has 13 residues. CDR1 SGHTA and CDR2 FQGNSA come from the germline V gene. The CDR3 nucleotides read TGTGCCAGCAGCTTAGTTGCGGATGAAAAACTGTTTTTT. This codes for CASSLVADEKLFF.

This chain joins TRBV18 and TRBJ1-2, with D perhaps matching TRBD1 (6 bases). V was cut by 8 bases and J by 4 bases, with 14 bases left in between. The germline CDR1 and CDR2 sequences are KGHSH and LQKENI. The CDR3 contains 13 residues. CDR3 coding DNA: TGTGCCAGCCGTAAGGACAGAACCTATGGCTACACCTTC. Its translation: CASRKDRTYGYTF.

V and J are TRBV2 and TRBJ1-5, with 7 positions matching TRBD1. With 5 bases clipped from V and 2 bases from J, the junction kept 12 bases outside the gene matches. Germline values: CDR1 SNHLY, CDR2 FYNNEI. This CDR3 comprises 17 residues. The CDR3 region has the DNA TGTGCCAGCAGTCGACAGGGACGCGGTGGCGGCAATCAGCCCCAGCATTTT. As protein: CASSRQGRGGGNQPQHF.

This chain links TRBV6-1 with TRBJ2-7; D is unresolved. Germline CDR1 reads MNHNS; CDR2 reads SASEGT. V was shortened by 7 bases and J by 3 bases, with 16 bases between the two germline ends. The CDR3 has 14 residues. The CDR3 spells CASKSDPWGYEQYF. The CDR3 coding sequence is TGTGCCAGCAAGAGCGACCCCTGGGGCTACGAGCAGTACTTC.

This chain joins TRBV4-3 and TRBJ1-6; 9 bases fit TRBD1. The CDR3 is 20 amino acids. V lost 0 bases to trimming and J lost 0 bases; unmatched junction nucleotides: 9. Looked up from germline, CDR1 is LGHNA and CDR2 is YSLEER. CDR3 coding DNA: TGCGCCAGCAGCCAAGATAAGGTGACAGGGGGTTTCTCCTATAATTCACCCCTCCACTTT. Protein sequence: CASSQDKVTGGFSYNSPLHF.

The V and J genes are TRBV18 and TRBJ2-3, with D possibly matching TRBD2 (6 bases). The CDR3 runs 12 residues. CDR1 and CDR2 from the germline V gene are KGHSH and LQKENI. Trimming pared 6 bases from V and 3 bases from J, leaving 7 bases between. The CDR3 coding sequence is TGTGCCAGCTCTCTAGCGACAGATACGCAGTATTTT. Translating it yields CASSLATDTQYF.

This clone has just one count. The chain couples TRBV19 to TRBJ2-3, with 7 positions matching TRBD2. The CDR3 sequence is 16 residues long. Germline V gene sequence: CDR1 LNHDA, CDR2 SQIVND (reference sequence). J was trimmed by 7 bases and V by 1 base; bases with no gene match: 11. CDR3 sequence (DNA): TGTGCCAGTAGTATAGGGGGGGGGATGGCACAGAATACGCAGTATTTT. Residues: CASSIGGGMAQNTQYF.

This clone was recorded a few times. The chain recombines TRBV7-9 with TRBJ2-7; TRBD1 matches at 7 bases. The V gene's germline CDR1 is SEHNR and CDR2 FQNEAQ (reference sequence). The CDR3 consists of 13 residues. J lost 2 bases, V lost 4 bases, and 2 bases had no gene match. The CDR3 nucleotides are TGTGCCAGCAGCTACGACAGGGCCTACGAGCAGTACTTC. Translating gives CASSYDRAYEQYF.

The chain carries TRBV19 and TRBJ1-2; 9 nucleotides line up with TRBD1. V lost 6 bases to trimming and J lost 8 bases; unmatched junction nucleotides: 13. CDR3 size: 15 residues. Germline V gene lookup returns CDR1 LNHDA and CDR2 SQIVND (reference sequence). CDR3 in amino acids: CASRGGQGRFGGYTF. DNA of the CDR3: TGTGCCAGTAGGGGCGGACAGGGGAGGTTCGGCGGCTACACCTTC.

The CDR3 nucleotides read TGTGCCAGCAGTTACTCGAGGGGGGGAGGCGCTTTCTTT. This codes for CASSYSRGGGAFF. The rearrangement joins TRBV6-5 to TRBJ1-1, with D tentatively TRBD1 (6 bases). This CDR3 has 13 amino acids. The germline V and J ends were trimmed by 0 bases and 11 bases, with 13 bases remaining between them. Germline-derived CDR1 and CDR2 are MNHEY and SVGAGI.

The V and J genes are TRBV5-4 and TRBJ2-3; 9 bases agree with TRBD1. Trimming cost V 5 bases and J 0 bases; bases outside gene matches: 4. The germline gives CDR1 SGHNT, CDR2 YYREEE (reference sequence). The CDR3 totals 15 residues. For the CDR3, the DNA is TGTGCCAGCAGAAACGGGACAGGGAGCACAGATACGCAGTATTTT. Amino acids: CASRNGTGSTDTQYF.

The rearrangement links TRBV5-1 to TRBJ2-1; D gene uncertain. This CDR3 spans 14 amino acids. The germline V gene has CDR1 SGHRS and CDR2 YFSETQ. Trimming cost V 0 bases and J 5 bases, with 9 bases left between them. CDR3 residues: CASSLGALNNEQFF. The DNA of the CDR3 is TGCGCCAGCAGCTTGGGCGCTCTAAACAATGAGCAGTTCTTC.

A single count supports this clone. The chain employs TRBV5-1 and TRBJ2-3, with D unresolved. The CDR3 loop spans 14 amino acids. Germline assignment: CDR1 SGHRS and CDR2 YFSETQ. Trimming stripped 4 bases from V and 2 bases from J, with 11 bases between. The CDR3 loop is CASSRVGTTDTQYF. Here the CDR3 DNA reads TGCGCCAGCAGCCGAGTGGGTACCACAGATACGCAGTATTTT.

The genes are TRBV19 and TRBJ1-2; D uncertain. V gave up 1 base and J gave up 8 bases, with 20 bases separating them. Germline V lookup: CDR1 LNHDA, CDR2 SQIVND (reference sequence). This CDR3 comprises 16 residues. The CDR3 nucleotides read TGTGCCAGTAGTATAGTAGGTAGAGGCAAGGCGGAAGGCTACACCTTC. It codes for CASSIVGRGKAEGYTF. Full variable domain (outside the CDR3, taken from reference TRBV19 and TRBJ1-2): DGGITQSPKYLFRKEGQNVTLSCEQNLNHDAMYWYRQDPGQGLRLIYYSQIVNDFQKGDIAEGYSVSREKKESFPLTVTSAQKNPTAFYLCASSIVGRGKAEGYTFGSGTRLTVV.

The chain uses TRBV5-8 and TRBJ2-3; D not certain. The CDR3 runs to 15 residues. Germline V gene lookup returns CDR1 SGHTS and CDR2 YDEGEE. V dropped 0 bases and J dropped 5 bases, with 13 bases sitting between them. The CDR3 sequence is CASSLGLGMIDTQYF. In nucleotides, the CDR3 is TGTGCCAGCAGCTTGGGATTGGGAATGATAGATACGCAGTATTTT.

The chain recombines TRBV7-2 with TRBJ2-4; the D gene could be TRBD1 or TRBD2 (6 bases each). Deletions cut 2 bases from V and 5 bases from J, with 13 bases between. This CDR3 is 15 amino acids long. CDR1 SGHTA and CDR2 FQGNSA come from the germline V gene. CDR3 DNA: TGTGCCAGCAGCTTATGGGGGGCAGGCGAAAACATTCAGTACTTC. Amino acid sequence: CASSLWGAGENIQYF.

V gene TRBV25-1 combines with J gene TRBJ2-3; 9 nucleotides line up with TRBD1. The CDR3 has 15 amino acids. The trim removed 4 bases at V and 2 bases at J, leaving 4 bases unmatched. The germline V gene has CDR1 MGHDK and CDR2 SYGVNS. The CDR3 region has the DNA TGTGCCAGCAGTGGGGGACAGGGTTCCACAGATACGCAGTATTTT. It codes for CASSGGQGSTDTQYF.

CDR3 sequence (DNA): TGTGCCAGCAGCTCCGTTCGGGTGGGACTTATAGAGCCGGGGGCGCAGTACTTC. Protein product: CASSSVRVGLIEPGAQYF. This chain uses TRBV7-8 with TRBJ2-7; D tentatively reads TRBD1 or TRBD2 (6 bases each). CDR1 and CDR2 from the germline V gene are SGHVS and FQNEAQ. The length of the CDR3 is 18 residues. V dropped 4 bases and J dropped 9 bases, with 31 bases sitting between them.

The DNA of the CDR3 is TGTGCCAGCAGCGAGCTAGCGGGCCCCTTCCAGTACAATGAGCAGTTCTTC. Translation: CASSELAGPFQYNEQFF. This chain joins TRBV7-2 and TRBJ2-1; 8 bases agree with TRBD2. There are 17 residues in the CDR3. Germline CDR1 reads SGHTA; CDR2 reads FQGNSA. The junction had 13 bases not matched to a gene; V was cut back by 5 bases and J by 4 bases.